Described below is a single T cell receptor (beta chain) sequence and its context. Its antigen is still unknown. The sample is drawn from a study of shared clonotypes between healthy human individuals. Study context: CD4 naive and CD4 memory each took three plates per donor, while CD8 naive took two and CD8 memory one. The study's findings and limits: Relative to their counterparts shared across all four donors, non-shared clonotypes exhibited diminished generation probabilities.

Selected positively for CCR7 and CD45RO-negative, naive CD8 cells excluded terminally differentiated effector memory CD45RA+ cells. TCRdb's table, derived via immunoSEQ multiplex PCR, lists solely in-frame clones and lacks some. The sample includes around 2,000,000 clones, about 94% of them seen just once. This CDR3 region has 13 residues. The junction had 10 bases not matched to a gene; V was cut back by 7 bases and J by 7 bases. Germline assignment: CDR1 SNHLY and CDR2 FYNNEI. This sequence was found in a man aged 18 to 29 in good health. The chain joins TRBV2 to TRBJ2-7; 7 bases align to TRBD1. The sequenced sample was naive CD8+ T cells sorted from blood. This chain's CDR3 is CASTTGHGVEQYF. The CDR3 coding sequence is TGTGCCAGCACGACAGGGCATGGGGTGGAGCAGTACTTC.